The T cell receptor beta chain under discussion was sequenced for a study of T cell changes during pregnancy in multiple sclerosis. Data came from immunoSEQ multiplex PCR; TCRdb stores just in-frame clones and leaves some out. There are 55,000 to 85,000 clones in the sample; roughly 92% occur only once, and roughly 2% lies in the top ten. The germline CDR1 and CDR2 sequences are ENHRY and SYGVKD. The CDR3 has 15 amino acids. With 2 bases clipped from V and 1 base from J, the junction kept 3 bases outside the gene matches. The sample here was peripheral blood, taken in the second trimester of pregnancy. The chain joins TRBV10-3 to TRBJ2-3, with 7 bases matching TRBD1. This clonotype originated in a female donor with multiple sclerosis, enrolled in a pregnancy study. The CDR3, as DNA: TGTGCCATCAGTGAGGGACAGGAAGGCACAGATACGCAGTATTTT. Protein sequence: CAISEGQEGTDTQYF.